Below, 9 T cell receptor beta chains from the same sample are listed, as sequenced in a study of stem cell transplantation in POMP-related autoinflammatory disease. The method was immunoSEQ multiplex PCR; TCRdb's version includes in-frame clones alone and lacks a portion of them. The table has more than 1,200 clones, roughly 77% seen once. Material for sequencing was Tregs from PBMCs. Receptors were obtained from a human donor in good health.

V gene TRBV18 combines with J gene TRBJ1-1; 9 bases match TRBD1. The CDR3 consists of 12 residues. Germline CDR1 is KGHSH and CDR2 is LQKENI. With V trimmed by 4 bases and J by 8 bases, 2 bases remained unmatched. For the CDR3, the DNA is TGTGCCAGCTCACTTGGGACAGGGGAAGCTTTCTTT. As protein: CASSLGTGEAFF.

The CDR3 region is CASRGLFRDQETQYF. As DNA, the CDR3 is TGCGCCAGCAGGGGGCTCTTCAGGGACCAAGAGACCCAGTACTTC. This sequence joins TRBV23-1 and TRBJ2-5, with D possibly matching TRBD1 (5 bases). TRBV23-1 is designated an ORF whose function remains uncertain. The CDR3 is 15 residues long. Trimming left V 6 bases short and J 0 bases short, with 14 bases between.

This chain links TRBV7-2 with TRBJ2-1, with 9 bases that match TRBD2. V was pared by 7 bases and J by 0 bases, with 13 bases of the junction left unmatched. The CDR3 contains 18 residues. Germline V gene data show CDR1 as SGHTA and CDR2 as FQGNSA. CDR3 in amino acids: CASTTKASGVLSYNEQFF. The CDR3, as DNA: TGTGCCAGCACCACAAAGGCTAGCGGGGTCCTCTCCTACAATGAGCAGTTCTTC.

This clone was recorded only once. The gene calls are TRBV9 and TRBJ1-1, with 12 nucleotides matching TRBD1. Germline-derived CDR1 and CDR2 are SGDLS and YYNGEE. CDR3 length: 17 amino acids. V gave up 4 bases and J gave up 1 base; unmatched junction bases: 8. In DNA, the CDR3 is TGTGCCAGCAGCCCCCGGGACAGGGGGCTACGGAACACTGAAGCTTTCTTT. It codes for CASSPRDRGLRNTEAFF.

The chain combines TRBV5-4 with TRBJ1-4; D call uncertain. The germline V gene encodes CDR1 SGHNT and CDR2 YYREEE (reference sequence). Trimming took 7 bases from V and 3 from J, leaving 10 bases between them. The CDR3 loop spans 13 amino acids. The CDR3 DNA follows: TGTGCCAGCGGTCTTAGGGCTAATGAAAAACTGTTTTTT. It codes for CASGLRANEKLFF.

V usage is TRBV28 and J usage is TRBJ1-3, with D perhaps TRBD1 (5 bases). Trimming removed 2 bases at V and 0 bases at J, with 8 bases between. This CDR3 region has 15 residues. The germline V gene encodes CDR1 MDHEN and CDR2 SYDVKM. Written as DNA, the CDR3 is TGTGCCAGCAGTTTAGGGGGAGTCTCTGGAAACACCATATATTTT. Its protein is CASSLGGVSGNTIYF.

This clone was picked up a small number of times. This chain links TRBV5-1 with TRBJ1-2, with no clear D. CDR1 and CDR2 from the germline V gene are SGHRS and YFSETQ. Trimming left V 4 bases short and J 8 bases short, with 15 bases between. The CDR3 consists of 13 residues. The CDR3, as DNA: TGCGCCAGCAGCCCGCAATACTCCTCCGGCTACACCTTC. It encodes CASSPQYSSGYTF. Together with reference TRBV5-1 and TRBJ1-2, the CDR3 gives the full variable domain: KAGVTQTPRYLIKTRGQQVTLSCSPISGHRSVSWYQQTPGQGLQFLFEYFSETQRNKGNFPGRFSGRQFSNSRSEMNVSTLELGDSALYLCASSPQYSSGYTFGSGTRLTVV.

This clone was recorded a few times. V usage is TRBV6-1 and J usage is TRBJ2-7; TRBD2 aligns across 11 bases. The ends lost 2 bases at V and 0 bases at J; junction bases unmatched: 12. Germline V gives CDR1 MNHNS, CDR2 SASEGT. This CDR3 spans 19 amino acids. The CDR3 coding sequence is TGTGCCAGCAGTGAACGGGTAGGCCTGCTAGCGGGGGGCTCCTACGAGCAGTACTTC. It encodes CASSERVGLLAGGSYEQYF.

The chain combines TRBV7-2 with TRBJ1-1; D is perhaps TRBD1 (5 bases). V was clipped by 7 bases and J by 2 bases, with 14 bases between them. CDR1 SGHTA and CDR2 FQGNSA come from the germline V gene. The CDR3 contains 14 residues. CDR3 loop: CASTHGGLNTEAFF. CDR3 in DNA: TGTGCCAGCACCCATGGGGGACTTAACACTGAAGCTTTCTTT.